Listed below are T cell receptor beta chains from one sample, sequenced in a study of CD8 T cells in Susac syndrome. TCRdb re-analysed the immunoSEQ multiplex PCR reads in MiXCR, keeping a single row per CDR3 protein. The sample has some 130,000 distinct CDR3 sequences, roughly 96% seen once; the top ten hold more than 0.095%. What was sequenced was CD4+ T cells from PBMCs. These receptors originate from a human donor in good health. CDR3s include the opening cysteine and the closing phenylalanine or tryptophan. D genes are given only for firm matches.

V gene	J gene	D gene	CDR3 protein
TRBV5-1	TRBJ2-7	TRBD2	CASSLYSSGSGEQYF
TRBV5-1	TRBJ2-7	NA	CASDTGLGSYEQYF
TRBV2	TRBJ2-7	TRBD1	CASRDRGSSYEQYF
TRBV7-2	TRBJ1-1	NA	CASSQPEAFF
TRBV5-1	TRBJ1-1	NA	CASRDGGTVDTEAFF
TRBV28	TRBJ2-4	NA	CATAAKNIQYF
TRBV24-1	TRBJ2-2	TRBD1	CATSDLGGTGIPGELFF
TRBV29-1	TRBJ1-3	NA	CSVTGGNTIYF
TRBV2	TRBJ1-1	NA	CASMGQTRTEAFF
TRBV10-3	TRBJ2-7	NA	CAISVKREDYEQYF
TRBV28	TRBJ2-7	NA	CASSFEGRVGYEQYF
TRBV3-1	TRBJ1-3	NA	CASSQGEAPIYF
TRBV2	TRBJ2-5	NA	CASGGGRGETQYF
TRBV7-2	TRBJ2-1	NA	CASSLGLSEQFF
TRBV12-3/TRBV12-4	TRBJ2-7	NA	CASSVRQQGGEQYF
TRBV7-2	TRBJ2-7	NA	CASSSTYEQYF
TRBV5-6	TRBJ2-6	TRBD1	CASSLPGTVNSGANVLTF
TRBV5-1	TRBJ1-5	NA	CASSLGNDQPQHF
TRBV12-3/TRBV12-4	TRBJ2-7	TRBD1	CASSAGTGAEQYF
TRBV3-1	TRBJ1-1	NA	CASSQEGGRAEAFF
TRBV29-1	TRBJ2-7	NA	CSVEVTVGEQYF
TRBV4-1	TRBJ1-2	NA	CASSQLGLSGYTF
TRBV27	TRBJ2-5	NA	CASSLIGGAEETQYF
TRBV12-3/TRBV12-4	TRBJ2-5	NA	CASSLPTNQETQYF
TRBV21-1	TRBJ2-7	NA	CASSKLLGNEQYF
TRBV7-6	TRBJ1-5	NA	CASSPGAAFSNQPQHF
TRBV29-1	TRBJ2-3	NA	CSALGPGTDTQYF
TRBV29-1	TRBJ1-3	NA	CSARTHYSGNTIYF
TRBV20-1	TRBJ2-4	NA	CSARLAVAKNIQYF
TRBV15	TRBJ1-5	NA	CATSSYRGLVSNQPQHF
TRBV2	TRBJ2-7	NA	CASSGTSTGIQYF
TRBV29-1	TRBJ2-2	NA	CSVVRGPRNPGELFF
TRBV28	TRBJ2-7	TRBD2	CASGSPSSGRAYEQYF
TRBV7-2	TRBJ2-1	NA	CASSLGIQGKQFF
TRBV28	TRBJ2-7	NA	CATQPGDRYEQYF
TRBV29-1	TRBJ2-5	NA	CSTWVGQETQYF
TRBV3-1	TRBJ1-1	NA	CASSPHMNTEAFF
TRBV29-1	TRBJ2-5	NA	CSVERDIPQETQYF
TRBV27	TRBJ2-2	NA	CASSYTRWDQNTGELFF
TRBV19	TRBJ1-2	TRBD1	CASSPWTGFYGYTF
TRBV19	TRBJ2-1	TRBD1	CASSSRGRINEQFF
TRBV2	TRBJ1-4	NA	CASSSSPQPWDEKLFF
TRBV14	TRBJ2-1	TRBD1	CASSQDPLGQALYNEQFF
TRBV28	TRBJ2-2	NA	CASSFGGVGELFF
TRBV30	TRBJ2-7	TRBD2	CAWSALSSGGKYHEQYF
TRBV6-2/TRBV6-3	TRBJ2-2	NA	CASSRETLNTGELFF
TRBV27	TRBJ2-1	NA	CASSSAYASYNEQFF
TRBV3-1	TRBJ2-2	NA	CASRGLALTGELFF
TRBV29-1	TRBJ2-7	NA	CSVVSLSSEQYF
TRBV28	TRBJ1-1	NA	CASTITGGVENEAFF
TRBV9	TRBJ2-5	TRBD1	CASSVGGTGSWETQYF
TRBV5-1	TRBJ2-3	TRBD1	CASISFPGQPQDTQYF
TRBV25-1	TRBJ2-7	NA	CASSDARQPRDEQYF
TRBV28	TRBJ2-7	TRBD1	CASRTGTGFSEQYF
TRBV2	TRBJ1-5	TRBD1	CASSPRTGGNQPQHF
TRBV28	TRBJ2-5	NA	CASTTRKAEGETQYF
TRBV3-1	TRBJ2-1	NA	CASSQVESEQFF
TRBV7-8	TRBJ2-5	NA	CASSLRDGPRGETQYF
TRBV29-1	TRBJ1-1	TRBD1	CSVAWDRNTEAFF
TRBV7-9	TRBJ2-5	TRBD1	CASGQGAGRETQYF